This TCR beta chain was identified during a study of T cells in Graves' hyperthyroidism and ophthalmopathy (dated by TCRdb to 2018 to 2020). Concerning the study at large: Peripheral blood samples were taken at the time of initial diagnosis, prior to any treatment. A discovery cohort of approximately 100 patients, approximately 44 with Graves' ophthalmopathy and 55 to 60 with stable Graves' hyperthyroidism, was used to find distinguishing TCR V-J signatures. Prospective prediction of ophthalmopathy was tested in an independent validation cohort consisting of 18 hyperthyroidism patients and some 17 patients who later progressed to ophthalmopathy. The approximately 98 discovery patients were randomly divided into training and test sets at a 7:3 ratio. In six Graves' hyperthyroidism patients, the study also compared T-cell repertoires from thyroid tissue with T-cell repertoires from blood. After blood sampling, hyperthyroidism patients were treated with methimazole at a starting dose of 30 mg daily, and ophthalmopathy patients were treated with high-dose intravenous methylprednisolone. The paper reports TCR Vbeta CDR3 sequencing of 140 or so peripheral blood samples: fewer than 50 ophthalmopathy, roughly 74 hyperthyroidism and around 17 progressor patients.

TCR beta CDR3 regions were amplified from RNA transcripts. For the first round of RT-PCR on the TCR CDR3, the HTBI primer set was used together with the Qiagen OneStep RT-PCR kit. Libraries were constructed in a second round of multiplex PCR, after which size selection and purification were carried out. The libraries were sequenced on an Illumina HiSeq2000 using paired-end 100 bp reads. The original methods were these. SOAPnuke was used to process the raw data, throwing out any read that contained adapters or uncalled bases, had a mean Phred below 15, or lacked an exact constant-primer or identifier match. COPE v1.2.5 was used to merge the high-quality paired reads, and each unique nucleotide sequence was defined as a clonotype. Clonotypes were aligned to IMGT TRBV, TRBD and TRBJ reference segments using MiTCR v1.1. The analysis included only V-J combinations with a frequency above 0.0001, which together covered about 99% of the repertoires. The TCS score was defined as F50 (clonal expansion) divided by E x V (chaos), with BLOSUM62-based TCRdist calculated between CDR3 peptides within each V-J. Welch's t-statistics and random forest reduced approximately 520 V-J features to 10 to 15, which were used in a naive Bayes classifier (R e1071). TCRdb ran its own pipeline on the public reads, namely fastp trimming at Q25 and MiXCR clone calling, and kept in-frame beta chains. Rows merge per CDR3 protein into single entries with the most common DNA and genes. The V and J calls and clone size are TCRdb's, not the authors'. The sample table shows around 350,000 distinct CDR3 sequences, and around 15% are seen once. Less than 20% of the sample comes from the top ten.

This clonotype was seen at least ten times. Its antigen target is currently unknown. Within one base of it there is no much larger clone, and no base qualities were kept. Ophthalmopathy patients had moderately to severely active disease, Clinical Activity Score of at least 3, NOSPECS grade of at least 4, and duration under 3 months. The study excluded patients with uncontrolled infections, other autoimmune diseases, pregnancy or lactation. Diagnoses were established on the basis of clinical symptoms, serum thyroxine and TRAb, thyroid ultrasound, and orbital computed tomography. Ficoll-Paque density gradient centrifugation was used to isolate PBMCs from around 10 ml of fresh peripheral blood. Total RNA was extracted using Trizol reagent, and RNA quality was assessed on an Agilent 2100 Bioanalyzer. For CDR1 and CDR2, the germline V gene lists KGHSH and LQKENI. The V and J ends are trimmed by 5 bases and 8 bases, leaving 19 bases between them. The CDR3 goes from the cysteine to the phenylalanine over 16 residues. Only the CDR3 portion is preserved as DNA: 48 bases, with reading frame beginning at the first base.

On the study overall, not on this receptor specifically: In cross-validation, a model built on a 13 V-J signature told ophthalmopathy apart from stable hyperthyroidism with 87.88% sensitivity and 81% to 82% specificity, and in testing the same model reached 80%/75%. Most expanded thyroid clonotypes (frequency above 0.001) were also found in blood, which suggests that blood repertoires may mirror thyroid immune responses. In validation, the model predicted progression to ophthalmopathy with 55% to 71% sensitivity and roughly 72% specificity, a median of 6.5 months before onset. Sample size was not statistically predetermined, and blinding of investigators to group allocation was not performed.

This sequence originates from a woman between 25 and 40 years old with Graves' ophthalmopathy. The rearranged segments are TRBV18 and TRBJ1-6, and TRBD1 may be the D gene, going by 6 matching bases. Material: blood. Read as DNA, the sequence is TGTGCCAGCTCAACTTTATCCGGGACACGGGATTCACCCCTCCACTTT. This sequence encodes CASSTLSGTRDSPLHF.